The 21 T cell receptor beta chains below all came from one sample that was sequenced in a study of blood T cell repertoires in COVID-19 (TCRdb year 2020). Library prep was done by the immunoSEQ multiplex PCR assay. The source is immuneACCESS, and TCRdb retained only in-frame sequences with V and J called. Part of the clones is not carried over; for the studies checked, unresolved V genes explain less than half of this, and the remainder is unexplained. The sample profile shows 150,000 to 200,000 clones; about 90% of them were found once. The ten largest clones take up more than 4.5% of the sample. Sequenced material: peripheral blood. The receptors were sampled from a man in his thirties or forties with COVID-19, enrolled during active disease.

The J gene is TRBJ1-5, the V gene TRBV4-1, with 12 bases identical to TRBD1. Germline V CDR1 and CDR2: MGHRA, YSYEKL. The CDR3 contains 18 residues. Trimming removed 1 base from V and 6 bases from J; junction bases left unmatched: 10. The CDR3 sequence is CASSQAGTGGHGSQPQHF. The DNA for the CDR3 is TGCGCCAGCAGCCAAGCCGGGACAGGGGGCCACGGGAGTCAGCCCCAGCATTTT.

This clone showed up just once. This rearrangement joins TRBV7-8 to TRBJ1-5; TRBD1 is a possible D gene (5 bases). Trimming removed 5 bases at V and 0 bases at J, with 17 bases between. The CDR3 extends over 17 amino acids. Germline loops: CDR1 SGHVS, CDR2 FQNEAQ. For the CDR3, the DNA is TGTGCCAGCAGCCTCAACTACCGGACACTTAGCAATCAGCCCCAGCATTTT. Its protein is CASSLNYRTLSNQPQHF.

The chain combines TRBV28 with TRBJ2-3, with 13 bases lining up with TRBD2. The CDR3 runs 19 residues. The J segment lost 0 bases and the V segment lost 5 bases, leaving 11 bases of the junction unmatched. CDR1 and CDR2 (germline): MDHEN, SYDVKM. The DNA for the CDR3 is TGTGCCAGCAGTCCAATACTAGCGGGAGGGCCTGCTAGCACAGATACGCAGTATTTT. This sequence encodes CASSPILAGGPASTDTQYF.

The rearrangement joins TRBV6-5 to TRBJ1-5; TRBD1 matches 7 bases. From germline, CDR1 is MNHEY and CDR2 SVGAGI. With 6 bases clipped from V and 2 bases from J, the junction kept 1 base outside the gene matches. The CDR3 has 13 amino acids. Here the CDR3 reads CASRGGGNQPQHF. The CDR3 coding sequence is TGTGCCAGCAGAGGGGGCGGCAATCAGCCCCAGCATTTT.

The chain links TRBV6-5 to TRBJ1-6; D may be TRBD1 (5 bases). From germline, CDR1 is MNHEY and CDR2 SVGAGI. The CDR3 has 14 amino acids. V was shortened by 6 bases and J by 4 bases, with 10 bases between the two germline ends. CDR3 region: CASRRTRYNSPLHF. For the CDR3, the DNA is TGTGCCAGCAGAAGGACACGTTATAATTCACCCCTCCACTTT.

The chain employs TRBV28 and TRBJ2-1, with TRBD2 identical over 11 bases. V dropped 8 bases and J dropped 4; count of bases not matched to a gene: 4. CDR3 size: 14 residues. Looked up from germline, CDR1 is MDHEN and CDR2 is SYDVKM. CDR3 nucleotides: TGTGCCAGCGGGACTAGCGGCCAGTACAATGAGCAGTTCTTC. Its protein is CASGTSGQYNEQFF.

The chain combines TRBV27 with TRBJ2-7, with 8 bases matching TRBD1. CDR1 is MNHEY, CDR2 SMNVEV, per germline (reference sequence). Unmatched junction bases numbered 18, after V lost 5 bases and J lost 3 bases. CDR3 length equals 18 residues. CDR3 loop: CASSPSRDRTWGDYEQYF. The CDR3 DNA is TGTGCCAGCAGTCCAAGCCGGGACAGGACATGGGGGGACTACGAGCAGTACTTC.

CDR3 coding DNA: TGTGCCAGCAGCTTGGTCGGGGGGGCAGGCAATGAGCAGTTCTTC. Residues: CASSLVGGAGNEQFF. This chain links TRBV5-4 with TRBJ2-1; 8 bases are shared with TRBD2. This CDR3 is built from 15 residues. V gave up 0 bases and J gave up 6 bases; unmatched junction bases: 5. In germline, CDR1 is SGHNT, CDR2 YYREEE (reference sequence).

The chain uses TRBV10-3 and TRBJ1-2; D is ambiguous. The CDR3 sequence is 14 residues long. Germline lookup yields CDR1 ENHRY and CDR2 SYGVKD. The V and J ends lost 0 bases and 4 bases respectively, with 9 bases between them. Here the CDR3 DNA reads TGTGCCATCAGTGAGTCCTCCGACATCTATGGCTACACCTTC. Its protein product is CAISESSDIYGYTF.

The rearrangement joins TRBV4-3 to TRBJ2-7; D is possibly TRBD2 (5 bases). The CDR3 is made up of 13 amino acids. CDR1 is LGHNA and CDR2 is YSLEER in the germline V gene. The germline V and J ends were trimmed by 3 bases and 7 bases, with 13 bases remaining between them. The CDR3 coding sequence is TGCGCCAGCAGCCAGTATCCCTCGGGGGAGCAGTACTTC. It yields the protein CASSQYPSGEQYF.

The chain recombines TRBV2 with TRBJ1-1; D is uncertain. Trimming took off 8 bases at V and 1 base at J, with 11 bases between the two ends. The CDR3 covers 13 residues. CDR1 and CDR2 (germline): SNHLY, FYNNEI. CDR3 sequence (DNA): TGTGCCAGCTTACAGCTCACGAACACTGAAGCTTTCTTT. Its translation is CASLQLTNTEAFF.

The chain employs TRBV2 and TRBJ2-1; D perhaps matches TRBD2 (5 bases). Trimming shortened V by 4 bases and J by 7 bases, and 14 bases separated the two germline ends. The CDR3 has 14 amino acids. Germline V gene lookup returns CDR1 SNHLY and CDR2 FYNNEI. The CDR3 region has the DNA TGTGCCAGCAGTGCGGGAACTCAGCGGAATGAGCAGTTCTTC. It codes for CASSAGTQRNEQFF.

The V call is TRBV7-2, the J call TRBJ2-1; 12 bases line up with TRBD2. Looked up from germline, CDR1 is SGHTA and CDR2 is FQGNSA. The CDR3 is 16 amino acids. V shed 5 bases, J shed 9 bases, and the junction held 11 bases outside the gene matches. In nucleotides, the CDR3 is TGTGCCAGCAGCGCCCAGACTAGCGGGGGCCTCGGTGAGCAGTTCTTC. Its protein product is CASSAQTSGGLGEQFF.

In DNA, the CDR3 is TGTGCCAGCAGACCAGACAGGGGTTATGGCTACACCTTC. Encoded protein: CASRPDRGYGYTF. The rearrangement links TRBV11-1 to TRBJ1-2; 8 nucleotides line up with TRBD1. V lost 6 bases to trimming and J lost 5 bases; unmatched junction nucleotides: 5. In germline, CDR1 is SGHAT, CDR2 FQDESV (reference sequence). This CDR3 region has 13 residues.

This rearrangement joins TRBV10-3 to TRBJ1-1; TRBD1 might be the D (5 bases). This CDR3 is built from 13 residues. V shed 10 bases and J shed 1 base, with 13 bases lying between them. Germline V gene sequence: CDR1 ENHRY, CDR2 SYGVKD. The CDR3 DNA reads as TGTGCCAGCCTGGGACTCCCGAACACTGAAGCTTTCTTT. Amino acid sequence: CASLGLPNTEAFF.

CDR3 coding DNA: TGTGCCAGCAGTGCCTCAGTCGCTTCTGGCTACACCTTC. This translates into CASSASVASGYTF. The chain carries TRBV6-6 and TRBJ1-2; D unresolved. Germline lookup yields CDR1 MNHNY and CDR2 SVGAGI (reference sequence). Trimming pared 5 bases from V and 7 bases from J, leaving 14 bases between. The CDR3 extends over 13 amino acids.

CDR3 residues: CASRVSTPGGSEAFF. The CDR3 DNA reads TGTGCCAGCAGAGTTTCAACCCCAGGGGGCAGTGAAGCTTTCTTT. The chain couples TRBV27 to TRBJ1-1, with 8 nucleotides matching TRBD1. V was clipped by 6 bases and J by 7 bases; unmatched bases: 13. The germline V gene encodes CDR1 MNHEY and CDR2 SMNVEV (reference sequence). This CDR3 spans 15 amino acids.

The J gene is TRBJ1-5, the V gene TRBV6-5; TRBD1 is a possible D gene (6 bases). CDR3 length equals 15 residues. Germline CDR1 is MNHEY and CDR2 is SVGAGI. The V end was cut by 6 bases, the J end by 0 bases, with 12 bases between. The DNA of the CDR3 is TGTGCCAGCAGCACGAGACAGGATAGCAATCAGCCCCAGCATTTT. It is translated as CASSTRQDSNQPQHF.

V is TRBV30 and J is TRBJ1-1, with 9 bases lining up with TRBD1. Germline V gene data show CDR1 as GTSNPN and CDR2 as SVGIG (reference sequence). J was trimmed by 5 bases and V by 2 bases; bases with no gene match: 3. The CDR3 length is 13 residues. The CDR3 protein is CAWSRTGVTEAFF. The CDR3 DNA sequence: TGTGCCTGGAGTAGGACAGGGGTTACTGAAGCTTTCTTT.

The rearrangement links TRBV24-1 to TRBJ2-1; 11 nucleotides line up with TRBD2. V dropped 4 bases and J dropped 0; count of bases not matched to a gene: 7. Germline CDR1 and CDR2: KGHDR and SFDVKD. There are 18 residues in the CDR3. In nucleotides, the CDR3 is TGTGCCACCAGTGACCCGGGACTAGCGGAGAGCTCCTACAATGAGCAGTTCTTC. This translates into CATSDPGLAESSYNEQFF.

The sample holds one count of this clone. The chain links TRBV5-4 to TRBJ2-7, with 7 bases lining up with TRBD2. Germline loops: CDR1 SGHNT, CDR2 YYREEE (reference sequence). With 3 bases clipped from V and 5 bases from J, the junction kept 8 bases outside the gene matches. The CDR3 loop spans 14 amino acids. The CDR3 sequence: CASSSGGRTDEQYF. The CDR3 coding sequence is TGTGCCAGCAGCTCGGGAGGAAGAACAGACGAGCAGTACTTC. Complete variable domain (other parts from reference TRBV5-4 and TRBJ2-7): ETGVTQSPTHLIKTRGQQVTLRCSSQSGHNTVSWYQQALGQGPQFIFQYYREEENGRGNFPPRFSGLQFPNYSSELNVNALELDDSALYLCASSSGGRTDEQYFGPGTRLTVT.